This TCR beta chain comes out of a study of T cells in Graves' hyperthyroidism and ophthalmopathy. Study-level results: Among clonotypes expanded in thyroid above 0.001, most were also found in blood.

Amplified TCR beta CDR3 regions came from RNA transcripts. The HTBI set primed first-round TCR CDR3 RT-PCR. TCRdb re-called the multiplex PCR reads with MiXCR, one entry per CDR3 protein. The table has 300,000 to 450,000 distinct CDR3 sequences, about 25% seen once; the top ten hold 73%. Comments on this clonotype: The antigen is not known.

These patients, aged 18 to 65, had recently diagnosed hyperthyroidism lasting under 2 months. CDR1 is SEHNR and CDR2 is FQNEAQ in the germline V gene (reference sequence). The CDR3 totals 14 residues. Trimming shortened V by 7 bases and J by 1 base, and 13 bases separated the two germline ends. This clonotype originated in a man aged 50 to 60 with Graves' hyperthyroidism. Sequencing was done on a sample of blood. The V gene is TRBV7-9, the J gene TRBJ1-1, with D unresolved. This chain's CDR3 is CASIKTGGNTEAFF. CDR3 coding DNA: TGTGCCAGCATCAAGACCGGTGGGAACACTGAAGCTTTCTTT. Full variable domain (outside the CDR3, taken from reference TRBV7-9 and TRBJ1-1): DTGVSQNPRHKITKRGQNVTFRCDPISEHNRLYWYRQTLGQGPEFLTYFQNEAQLEKSRLLSDRFSAERPKGSFSTLEIQRTEQGDSAMYLCASIKTGGNTEAFFGQGTRLTVV.